Below, 20 T cell receptor beta chains from the same sample are listed, as sequenced in a study of cytomegalovirus exposure and HLA in healthy donors. Use of 60 Vbeta and 13 Jbeta primers characterized the PCR. Clones were sequenced by immunoSEQ multiplex PCR, and TCRdb holds only the in-frame ones, with some missing. The sample shows roughly 100,000 clones, approximately 79% of them seen only once. Sequenced sample: PBMCs. These receptor sequences come from a woman between 40 and 55 years old in good health and CMV-seronegative.

The rearrangement links TRBV5-6 to TRBJ2-1; 10 bases fit TRBD1. The CDR3 has 16 amino acids. CDR1 is SGHDT and CDR2 is YYEEEE in the germline V gene. The trim removed 2 bases at V and 4 bases at J, leaving 6 bases unmatched. CDR3 sequence reads: CASSFRDRGRYNEQFF. DNA of the CDR3: TGTGCCAGCAGCTTCCGGGACAGGGGCCGGTACAATGAGCAGTTCTTC. Together with reference TRBV5-6 and TRBJ2-1, the CDR3 gives the full variable domain: DAGVTQSPTHLIKTRGQQVTLRCSPKSGHDTVSWYQQALGQGPQFIFQYYEEEERQRGNFPDRFSGHQFPNYSSELNVNALLLGDSALYLCASSFRDRGRYNEQFFGPGTRLTVL.

This chain uses TRBV4-1 with TRBJ1-1; D call uncertain. The CDR3 extends over 15 amino acids. Germline CDR1 reads MGHRA; CDR2 reads YSYEKL. Trimming took 4 bases from V and 1 from J, leaving 13 bases between them. The DNA for the CDR3 is TGCGCCAGCAGCCCCCCGGCGGGCGAGAACACTGAAGCTTTCTTT. This gives the protein CASSPPAGENTEAFF.

The rearrangement joins TRBV19 to TRBJ1-5; tentatively, D is TRBD1 (5 bases). V lost 3 bases and J 6 bases, leaving 6 bases between the germline ends. The CDR3 loop spans 12 amino acids. Germline V gene lookup returns CDR1 LNHDA and CDR2 SQIVND (reference sequence). CDR3 sequence reads: CASSIGGQPQHF. CDR3 nucleotides: TGTGCCAGTAGTATCGGGGGTCAGCCCCAGCATTTT.

The CDR3 region is CASSVRLQGEAFF. The CDR3 nucleotides are TGCGCCAGCAGTGTTCGCTTACAGGGTGAAGCTTTCTTT. The rearrangement links TRBV10-1 to TRBJ1-1; D perhaps matches TRBD1 (6 bases). The germline CDR1 and CDR2 sequences are WNHNN and SYGVQD (reference sequence). V shed 4 bases and J shed 7 bases, with 13 bases lying between them. The CDR3 has 13 amino acids.

The chain employs TRBV7-5 and TRBJ2-2; the table's D call, TRBD1, has no DNA check behind it. TRBV7-5 is recorded as a pseudogene. The CDR3 extends over 16 amino acids. This CDR3 is CARRYTGQGNTGELFF. In DNA form, the CDR3 reads TGTGCCAGAAGGTATACGGGACAGGGGAACACCGGGGAGCTGTTTTTT.

The V gene is TRBV7-2, the J gene TRBJ2-3, with 8 bases fitting TRBD2. In germline, CDR1 is SGHTA, CDR2 FQGNSA. This CDR3 has 17 residues. Germline trimming cut 5 bases from V and 2 bases from J; bases unmatched to any gene: 12. This chain's CDR3 is CASSPSVAGGYTDTQYF. In DNA form, the CDR3 reads TGTGCCAGCAGCCCCTCGGTGGCGGGGGGATACACAGATACGCAGTATTTT.

The chain couples TRBV27 to TRBJ2-2; the match to TRBD1 covers 9 bases. This CDR3 contains 18 residues. V shed 2 bases, J shed 0 bases, and the junction held 7 bases outside the gene matches. Germline V gene data show CDR1 as MNHEY and CDR2 as SMNVEV (reference sequence). The CDR3 sequence: CASSLRGDRVANTGELFF. CDR3 bases: TGTGCCAGCAGTTTACGGGGGGACAGGGTAGCGAACACCGGGGAGCTGTTTTTT.

The rearrangement links TRBV6-1 to TRBJ2-7; D possibly corresponds to TRBD1 (6 bases). V was pared by 8 bases and J by 1 base, with 18 bases between. This CDR3 is built from 15 residues. Germline values: CDR1 MNHNS, CDR2 SASEGT. This chain's CDR3 is CASDRSGTYSYEQYF. The CDR3 bases are TGTGCCAGCGATCGTTCCGGGACATATTCCTACGAGCAGTACTTC.

The chain couples TRBV7-8 to TRBJ2-1; D may be TRBD1 (5 bases). CDR1 is SGHVS, CDR2 FQNEAQ, per germline. V lost 1 base and J lost 8, with 12 bases in between. CDR3 length: 14 amino acids. The DNA for the CDR3 is TGTGCCAGCAGCTTAGACGAAGGGGTTCATGAGCAGTTCTTC. Its protein product is CASSLDEGVHEQFF.

V is TRBV5-4 and J is TRBJ2-1, with a weak D call TRBD2 (6 bases). The CDR3 totals 15 residues. V was trimmed by 3 bases and J by 0 bases, leaving 10 bases between them. The germline CDR1 and CDR2 sequences are SGHNT and YYREEE (reference sequence). The CDR3 bases are TGTGCCAGCAGCTCGCCGGAGGGCTCCTACAATGAGCAGTTCTTC. Protein: CASSSPEGSYNEQFF.

The J gene is TRBJ2-7, the V gene TRBV28, with 7 bases that match TRBD1. This CDR3 is 15 amino acids long. V dropped 6 bases and J dropped 4; count of bases not matched to a gene: 12. Germline CDR1 is MDHEN and CDR2 is SYDVKM. The CDR3 DNA follows: TGTGCCAGCAGGCCTCAGACAGGGTCGTCGTACGAGCAGTACTTC. Its protein is CASRPQTGSSYEQYF.

The rearrangement links TRBV18 to TRBJ2-7; tentative D call: TRBD2 (5 bases). This CDR3 region has 13 residues. The germline V gene encodes CDR1 KGHSH and CDR2 LQKENI. V lost 2 bases and J 2 bases, leaving 7 bases between the germline ends. The CDR3 nucleotides read TGTGCCAGCTCACCAGGACTGGCCTACGAGCAGTACTTC. It is translated as CASSPGLAYEQYF.

The chain has TRBV11-2 and TRBJ2-5, with D tentatively TRBD1 (5 bases). The germline V gene encodes CDR1 SGHAT and CDR2 FQNNGV. The germline V and J ends were trimmed by 5 bases and 5 bases, with 15 bases remaining between them. This CDR3 has 14 amino acids. CDR3 DNA sequence: TGTGCCAGCAGCCAGCGACAGTTCAGGGAGACCCAGTACTTC. It is translated as CASSQRQFRETQYF.

V gene TRBV7-4 combines with J gene TRBJ2-7; TRBD1 matches 8 bases. Germline-derived CDR1 and CDR2 are SGHVT and SQSDAQ. The CDR3 runs 16 residues. V dropped 3 bases and J dropped 3; count of bases not matched to a gene: 10. In nucleotides, the CDR3 is TGTGCCAGCAGCTTGTTTGAGGACAGGGCTATCTACGAGCAGTACTTC. Protein sequence: CASSLFEDRAIYEQYF. The whole variable domain, remainder taken from reference TRBV7-4 and TRBJ2-7, is GAGVSQSPRYKVAKRGRDVALRCDSISGHVTLYWYRQTLGQGSEVLTYSQSDAQRDKSGRPSGRFSAERPERSVSTLKIQRTEQGDSAVYLCASSLFEDRAIYEQYFGPGTRLTVT.

The gene calls are TRBV6-5 and TRBJ2-3, with TRBD1 matching 7 bases. The V gene end was trimmed by 1 base and the J gene end by 6 bases; junction bases not matched to a gene: 4. CDR1 MNHEY and CDR2 SVGAGI come from the germline V gene. The CDR3 contains 14 residues. This CDR3 is CASSYFSGGDTQYF. Here the CDR3 DNA reads TGTGCCAGCAGTTACTTCTCAGGGGGTGATACGCAGTATTTT.

V is TRBV10-2 and J is TRBJ1-2; D is undetermined. Germline CDR1 reads WSHSY; CDR2 reads SAAADI. Trimming stripped 6 bases from V and 3 bases from J, with 26 bases between. The CDR3 length is 18 residues. CDR3 sequence reads: CASSLVVGSVRGDYGYTF. The CDR3 DNA is TGCGCCAGCAGCCTAGTCGTTGGTAGTGTCAGAGGAGACTATGGCTACACCTTC.

The chain is built from TRBV5-1 and TRBJ2-1, with TRBD1 matching over 8 bases. V gave up 4 bases and J gave up 1 base; unmatched junction bases: 7. Germline V gives CDR1 SGHRS, CDR2 YFSETQ. This CDR3 contains 16 residues. The CDR3 nucleotides are TGCGCCAGCAGCACCCGGACAGGGTTTTCCTACAATGAGCAGTTCTTC. Its translation is CASSTRTGFSYNEQFF.

The chain links TRBV11-2 to TRBJ2-5, with 7 bases fitting TRBD2. The trim removed 5 bases at V and 7 bases at J, leaving 13 bases unmatched. CDR3 length: 15 residues. Germline V lookup: CDR1 SGHAT, CDR2 FQNNGV. The CDR3 sequence is CASSPILANPMTQYF. The CDR3 nucleotides read TGTGCCAGCAGCCCTATACTAGCGAATCCCATGACCCAGTACTTC.

The rearrangement uses TRBV1 and TRBJ2-3; TRBD2 was called by the table and not checked on the DNA. TRBV1 is shown as a pseudogene. This CDR3 region has 18 residues. Here the CDR3 DNA reads TGCACCAGCAGCCAGCCGGTAGCGGGAGGCGAGGGCACAGATACGCAGTATTTT. Amino acid sequence: CTSSQPVAGGEGTDTQYF.

J is TRBJ1-2 and V is TRBV11-2; D not certain. The germline gives CDR1 SGHAT, CDR2 FQNNGV. This CDR3 is built from 14 residues. The germline V and J ends were trimmed by 1 base and 2 bases, with 8 bases remaining between them. The CDR3, as DNA: TGTGCCAGCAGCTTAGGCCCCCTAAACTATGGCTACACCTTC. It yields the protein CASSLGPLNYGYTF.